This T cell receptor beta chain was sequenced during a study of tumor-infiltrating lymphocytes in localized non-small cell lung cancer. Study information: Some samples were collected after neoadjuvant chemotherapy; smokers, never-smokers and several histologies were included. Each patient gave resected tumor and non-adjacent uninvolved lung tissue. Study findings and constraints: Higher tumor T cell infiltration than in uninvolved lung was supported by TCRbeta sequencing. Technical variation could not be separated from intratumor heterogeneity here.

The protocol was immunoSEQ multiplex PCR, while the TCRdb copy is restricted to in-frame clones and leaves out a portion. The sample carries 20,000 to 30,000 clones, around two thirds recorded once. This clone occurred a few times. The antigen is unknown. One junction end disagrees with the germline gene, perhaps due to a read error. Per the germline V gene, CDR1 is SGHVS and CDR2 is FQNEAQ. The CDR3 contains 16 residues. The sequence came from a human donor with non-small cell lung cancer. V and J are TRBV7-8 and TRBJ1-6; 8 bases line up with TRBD1. Input material: lung tumor tissue. CDR3 amino acids: CASSFSGGSHNSPLHF. The CDR3 DNA sequence: TGTGCCAGCAGCTTCTCAGGGGGCTCCCATAATTCACCCCTCCACTTT.